The rows below give T cell receptor beta chains drawn from one sample of a study of cytomegalovirus exposure and HLA in healthy donors. Data came from immunoSEQ multiplex PCR; TCRdb stores just in-frame clones and leaves some out. The sample has 150,000 to 200,000 clones, 79% seen once. Source material: PBMCs. These TCRs come from a girl aged 5-17 years in good health and CMV-seropositive. The CDR3 runs from the conserved cysteine through the conserved F or W. The order of the fields is D gene, clone size, J gene, V gene, CDR3 DNA, CDR3 protein. A D gene is named only where the DNA matches it firmly. Clone sizes are given selectively: once, few, many, or a class where the clone is expanded.

>NA|few|TRBJ2-6|TRBV6-1
TGTGCCAGCAGTGAAGTTAGGCGAGGGAGCTCTCTGGGGGCCAACGTCCTGACTTTC
CASSEVRRGSSLGANVLTF
>TRBD1|NA|TRBJ1-2|TRBV7-2
TGTGCCAGCAGCTTAGATTTTATTGGACAGGGGAGTCTCTATGGCTACACCTTC
CASSLDFIGQGSLYGYTF
>TRBD1|NA|TRBJ2-5|TRBV6-1
TGTGCCAGCAGTCCCCTGGGACAGGGGATGAAGACCCAGTACTTC
CASSPLGQGMKTQYF
>NA|NA|TRBJ1-5|TRBV6-5
TGTGCCAGCAGTTACGAGGGTAATCAGCCCCAGCATTTT
CASSYEGNQPQHF
>NA|few|TRBJ2-2|TRBV6-5
TGTGCCAGCAGTTCCACACCGGGACACGCCACCGGGGAGCTGTTTTTT
CASSSTPGHATGELFF
>TRBD1|NA|TRBJ2-1|TRBV10-1
TGCGCCAGCAGACCGGGACAGGGTTACAATGAGCAGTTCTTC
CASRPGQGYNEQFF
>NA|few|TRBJ2-3|TRBV7-9
TGTGCCAGCAGCTTAACAGGCACAGATACGCAGTATTTT
CASSLTGTDTQYF
>NA|NA|TRBJ2-2|TRBV30
TGTGCCTGGTTAAAACCGACACGCACCACCGGGGAGCTGTTTTTT
CAWLKPTRTTGELFF
>NA|NA|TRBJ2-1|TRBV11-2
TGTGCCAGCAGCTTAACAGCGTTCCGAGGGGGCAATGAGCAGTTCTTC
CASSLTAFRGGNEQFF
>TRBD1|NA|TRBJ2-1|TRBV19
TGTGCCAGTAATCCGGACAGGGGGCATGGCAATGAGCAGTTCTTC
CASNPDRGHGNEQFF